This T cell receptor beta chain was documented in a study of blood T cells in healthy people across ages. Study results and limitations: Researchers judged that diversity estimates from one million T cells fell short of true values.

As concerns this clonotype: The antigen is not known.

Germline assignment: CDR1 KGHSH and CDR2 LQKENI. This CDR3 has 12 residues. The germline V and J ends were trimmed by 3 bases and 9 bases, with 11 bases remaining between them. A second PCR of about 6 to 12 cycles used a sample-barcoded 5' primer and a J-beta primer mix. Each cDNA molecule, via a template-switch adaptor with 12 random nucleotides, was tagged. TCRdb passed the 5' RACE reads through MiXCR, listing each CDR3 protein once. The repertoire holds 700,000 to 950,000 distinct CDR3 sequences, roughly 44% seen once, with 20% to 25% in the top ten. This chain connects TRBV18 to TRBJ2-5; D is possibly TRBD2 (5 bases). This receptor was taken from an older woman in good health. The sequencing input was blood. The CDR3 DNA sequence: TGTGCCAGCTCACCGGGTCGGGGTGCCCAGTACTTC. Translated: CASSPGRGAQYF.